These 5 T cell receptor beta chains were sequenced from one sample in a study of CD8 T cells in Susac syndrome. RNA in amounts of roughly 0.5 to 1 ug was reverse transcribed with random hexamers. TCRdb independently ran MiXCR on the immunoSEQ multiplex PCR reads; one entry per CDR3 protein. The repertoire holds about 440,000 distinct CDR3 sequences, with approximately 85% as singletons. The material sequenced was CD8+ T cells from PBMCs. These receptors were collected from a human donor with multiple sclerosis.

The V gene is TRBV2, the J gene TRBJ1-6, with D possibly matching TRBD1 (5 bases). Germline V gene data show CDR1 as SNHLY and CDR2 as FYNNEI. There are 13 residues in the CDR3. V dropped 3 bases and J dropped 12 bases, with 12 bases sitting between them. CDR3 nucleotide sequence: TGTGCCAGCAGTGATATTGGGGGGGTACCCCTCCACTTT. Its protein product is CASSDIGGVPLHF.

The genes are TRBV20-1 and TRBJ2-1, with no clear D. Germline-derived CDR1 and CDR2 are DFQATT and SNEGSKA (reference sequence). Trimming took off 3 bases at V and 2 bases at J, with 5 bases between the two ends. The CDR3 is made up of 12 amino acids. The CDR3 loop is CSASVPYNEQFF. The CDR3 nucleotides read TGCAGTGCTAGCGTGCCCTACAATGAGCAGTTCTTC.

DNA of the CDR3: TGTGCCAGCAGCTTAGCTGGCAGAGCAAGCACAGATACGCAGTATTTT. Its translation: CASSLAGRASTDTQYF. The chain uses TRBV7-9 and TRBJ2-3; D is unclear. V lost 0 bases to trimming and J lost 0 bases, with 10 bases between them. CDR1 and CDR2 (germline): SEHNR, FQNEAQ (reference sequence). This CDR3 comprises 16 residues.

This chain links TRBV6-5 with TRBJ1-1, with D possibly matching TRBD1 (5 bases). V lost 1 base to trimming and J lost 5 bases, with 8 bases between them. Germline loops: CDR1 MNHEY, CDR2 SVGAGI. CDR3 size: 13 residues. In nucleotides, the CDR3 is TGTGCCAGCAGTTACTTTAAGGGGACTGAAGCTTTCTTT. As protein: CASSYFKGTEAFF.

The genes are TRBV20-1 and TRBJ1-1; 10 nucleotides line up with TRBD1. CDR1 and CDR2 (germline): DFQATT, SNEGSKA (reference sequence). CDR3 length equals 15 residues. V lost 5 bases and J lost 0; bases outside the gene matches: 6. The CDR3 region has the DNA TGCAGTGCTTCCGGGACAGGGGATATGAACACTGAAGCTTTCTTT. Protein sequence: CSASGTGDMNTEAFF.